Each of the 18 T cell receptor beta chains below was sequenced from the same sample in a study of shared clonotypes between healthy human individuals. CD45RO negativity and positive selection for CCR7 defined naive CD8 cells, a population that excluded terminally differentiated effector memory CD45RA+ cells. Some clones are missing from TCRdb's copy, which holds only in-frame ones; the method was immunoSEQ multiplex PCR. The sample gives about 2.1 million clones, 85% to 95% of which show up once; about 1.7% is in the top ten. Specimen: naive CD8+ T cells from PBMCs. The receptors here all came from a man younger than 35 in good health. Some clones in this sample may be carry-over from other donors' samples.

The V call is TRBV5-1, the J call TRBJ1-3; no reliable D call. Germline V gives CDR1 SGHRS, CDR2 YFSETQ. Trimming pared 0 bases from V and 0 bases from J, leaving 7 bases between. The length of the CDR3 is 15 residues. CDR3 sequence reads: CASSLGEYSGNTIYF. For the CDR3, the DNA is TGCGCCAGCAGCTTGGGGGAGTACTCTGGAAACACCATATATTTT. Full variable domain (outside the CDR3, taken from reference TRBV5-1 and TRBJ1-3): KAGVTQTPRYLIKTRGQQVTLSCSPISGHRSVSWYQQTPGQGLQFLFEYFSETQRNKGNFPGRFSGRQFSNSRSEMNVSTLELGDSALYLCASSLGEYSGNTIYFGEGSWLTVV.

In its sample, this clone was seen once. Other nucleotide sequences in the sample specify the same CDR3. The chain employs TRBV7-9 and TRBJ1-1; TRBD1 matches at 7 bases. The V and J ends lost 4 bases and 1 base, in that order; junction bases with no gene match: 0. The CDR3 spans 13 residues. CDR1 and CDR2 from the germline V gene are SEHNR and FQNEAQ (reference sequence). The CDR3 sequence: CASSWDRNTEAFF. Written as DNA, the CDR3 is TGTGCCAGCAGCTGGGACAGGAACACTGAAGCTTTCTTT.

The CDR3 DNA is TGTGCCAGCAGTGAGACGGTTTGGTCCTACGAGCAGTACTTC. This codes for CASSETVWSYEQYF. The chain uses TRBV6-1 and TRBJ2-7; D is uncertain. This CDR3 has 14 residues. With 3 bases removed from V and 1 base from J, the gap between germline ends came to 10 bases. In germline, CDR1 is MNHNS, CDR2 SASEGT.

V is TRBV27 and J is TRBJ2-1; TRBD2 matches at 16 bases. Germline V gives CDR1 MNHEY, CDR2 SMNVEV (reference sequence). The length of the CDR3 is 16 residues. V lost 6 bases to trimming and J lost 14 bases; unmatched junction nucleotides: 13. CDR3: CASSPSGLAGGPPEFF. The CDR3 region has the DNA TGTGCCAGCAGCCCATCGGGACTAGCGGGAGGGCCCCCCGAGTTCTTC.

In DNA form, the CDR3 reads TGTGCCAGCAGCTTACCCCACCGGGGGACTAGCGATCTAGGGGAGCTGTTTTTT. Translated, it gives CASSLPHRGTSDLGELFF. The rearrangement joins TRBV7-9 to TRBJ2-2, with 10 bases aligning to TRBD2. With 2 bases clipped from V and 8 bases from J, the junction kept 14 bases outside the gene matches. From germline, CDR1 is SEHNR and CDR2 FQNEAQ (reference sequence). The CDR3 runs to 18 residues.

The chain recombines TRBV4-2 with TRBJ2-3; D is ambiguous. The V gene lost 0 bases and the J gene lost 3 bases, with 10 bases spanning the gap. Germline CDR1 reads LGHNA; CDR2 reads YNFKEQ. CDR3 length: 15 residues. The CDR3 reads CASSQERLGTDTQYF. The CDR3 bases are TGTGCCAGCAGCCAAGAGAGACTCGGGACAGATACGCAGTATTTT.

The chain uses TRBV4-1 and TRBJ1-1; D remains ambiguous. The CDR3 consists of 16 residues. CDR1 MGHRA and CDR2 YSYEKL come from the germline V gene. Between the trimmed V and J ends, which lost 0 bases and 0 bases, there was a span of 11 bases. CDR3 in amino acids: CASSQDSMGLNTEAFF. DNA of the CDR3: TGCGCCAGCAGCCAAGATTCAATGGGGTTGAACACTGAAGCTTTCTTT.

The chain combines TRBV13 with TRBJ2-3; D not resolved. V gave up 5 bases and J gave up 4 bases, with 10 bases separating them. This CDR3 is built from 13 residues. Germline CDR1 and CDR2: PRHDT and FYEKMQ (reference sequence). Written as DNA, the CDR3 is TGTGCCAGCAGCCTGGTAGAGCCAGATACGCAGTATTTT. Amino acid sequence: CASSLVEPDTQYF.

The chain links TRBV5-1 to TRBJ2-7; 7 positions agree with TRBD1. With 7 bases clipped from V and 7 bases from J, the junction kept 8 bases outside the gene matches. The CDR3 covers 12 residues. Germline assignment: CDR1 SGHRS and CDR2 YFSETQ. Here the CDR3 reads CASGWTGLEQYF. CDR3 DNA sequence: TGCGCCAGCGGCTGGACAGGCTTAGAGCAGTACTTC. The whole variable domain, filled in from reference TRBV5-1 and TRBJ2-7, reads KAGVTQTPRYLIKTRGQQVTLSCSPISGHRSVSWYQQTPGQGLQFLFEYFSETQRNKGNFPGRFSGRQFSNSRSEMNVSTLELGDSALYLCASGWTGLEQYFGPGTRLTVT.

The chain links TRBV7-8 to TRBJ1-2; 9 nucleotides align to TRBD1. The ends lost 4 bases at V and 0 bases at J; junction bases unmatched: 3. The CDR3 length is 15 residues. Germline V gives CDR1 SGHVS, CDR2 FQNEAQ. The DNA for the CDR3 is TGTGCCAGCAGCTGGGACAGGGCCGCTAACTATGGCTACACCTTC. Amino acid sequence: CASSWDRAANYGYTF.

The chain combines TRBV27 with TRBJ1-2; perhaps TRBD1 as D (5 bases). The germline V gene has CDR1 MNHEY and CDR2 SMNVEV (reference sequence). Trimming removed 3 bases from V and 7 bases from J, with 15 bases in between. The CDR3 spans 14 residues. CDR3 coding DNA: TGTGCCAGCAGTTTCGGCGGGGGGTGGGGTGGCTACACCTTC. Translating gives CASSFGGGWGGYTF.

The V call is TRBV27, the J call TRBJ2-2, with 7 nucleotides matching TRBD2. CDR1 is MNHEY, CDR2 SMNVEV, per germline (reference sequence). The CDR3 loop spans 14 amino acids. V shed 6 bases and J 8 bases; nucleotides not matched to a gene: 9. This CDR3 reads CASRASGAGGELFF. CDR3 coding DNA: TGTGCCAGCAGAGCTAGCGGTGCAGGAGGGGAGCTGTTTTTT.

The chain couples TRBV29-1 to TRBJ1-2; D remains ambiguous. V shed 5 bases and J shed 4 bases, with 11 bases lying between them. The CDR3 runs to 12 residues. Germline V gene data show CDR1 as SQVTM and CDR2 as ANQGSEA. Here the CDR3 DNA reads TGCAGCGTTAACGGACTAGGCTATGGCTACACCTTC. It specifies CSVNGLGYGYTF.

The J gene is TRBJ2-7, the V gene TRBV7-8; D may correspond to TRBD1 or TRBD2 (5 bases each). V lost 6 bases, J lost 3 bases, and 21 bases lay in between. CDR1 SGHVS and CDR2 FQNEAQ come from the germline V gene. CDR3 length equals 16 residues. The CDR3 DNA reads TGTGCCAGCAGTTACGACCTTCAGTTGGGGGACTACGAGCAGTACTTC. This sequence encodes CASSYDLQLGDYEQYF.

V and J are TRBV27 and TRBJ1-2; TRBD1 agrees at 10 bases. Germline V gene data show CDR1 as MNHEY and CDR2 as SMNVEV (reference sequence). The V segment lost 3 bases and the J segment 8 bases; nucleotides outside the gene matches: 9. The CDR3 extends over 15 amino acids. The CDR3 bases are TGTGCCAGCAGTTTGGGGACAGGGGCCTCGTGGGGCTACACCTTC. Translated, it gives CASSLGTGASWGYTF.

CDR3 in DNA: TGTGCCAGCAGTTTAAGTCACGATACGCAGTATTTT. Its translation is CASSLSHDTQYF. V gene TRBV28 combines with J gene TRBJ2-3; D uncertain. The germline V and J ends were trimmed by 2 bases and 6 bases, with 6 bases remaining between them. This CDR3 comprises 12 residues. Per germline, CDR1 MDHEN and CDR2 SYDVKM.

The chain employs TRBV10-1 and TRBJ2-2; a possible D gene is TRBD2 (5 bases). This CDR3 is 14 amino acids long. The ends were cut back, 5 bases at V and 1 base at J, with 8 bases in the middle. Germline loops: CDR1 WNHNN, CDR2 SYGVQD (reference sequence). CDR3 in amino acids: CASSPSRNTGELFF. DNA of the CDR3: TGCGCCAGCAGTCCTAGCAGGAACACCGGGGAGCTGTTTTTT.

This chain uses TRBV9 with TRBJ2-3; D may be TRBD2 (6 bases). This CDR3 has 15 residues. V lost 1 base, J lost 0 bases, and 9 bases lay in between. The germline V gene has CDR1 SGDLS and CDR2 YYNGEE. CDR3 DNA: TGTGCCAGCAGCGTAAGGAGGGAGAGCACAGATACGCAGTATTTT. This codes for CASSVRRESTDTQYF.